Shown below are 31 T cell receptor beta chains from a single sample sequenced in a study of cytomegalovirus exposure and HLA in healthy donors. 60 Vbeta and 13 Jbeta primers were used in PCR. TCRdb keeps only in-frame clones here, not all; method: immunoSEQ multiplex PCR. Of 100,000 or so clones in the sample, about 80% were seen once. The sample taken for sequencing was PBMCs. These receptors were taken from a female donor in good health and CMV-seropositive.

The rearrangement joins TRBV25-1 to TRBJ2-2; 8 bases line up with TRBD2. CDR1 MGHDK and CDR2 SYGVNS come from the germline V gene. With 1 base clipped from V and 3 bases from J, the junction kept 10 bases outside the gene matches. The CDR3 spans 18 residues. The CDR3 is CASSELRRGATDTGELFF. The CDR3 DNA follows: TGTGCCAGCAGTGAATTGCGGCGGGGGGCAACGGACACCGGGGAGCTGTTTTTT.

On this clone itself: At one end, the junction sequence differs from germline, possibly due to a read error. The CDR3 bases are TGTGCCAGCAGTTTGCAGGTCAGAACCTCTGGGGCCAACGGCCTGACTTTC. This gives the protein CASSLQVRTSGANGLTF. The chain couples TRBV27 to TRBJ2-6; D perhaps matches TRBD1 (5 bases). CDR1 is MNHEY and CDR2 is SMNVEV in the germline V gene (reference sequence). The CDR3 extends over 17 amino acids.

The chain has TRBV19 and TRBJ2-2; D gene uncertain. Germline-derived CDR1 and CDR2 are LNHDA and SQIVND (reference sequence). Trimming took 7 bases from V and 2 from J, leaving 5 bases between them. CDR3 length: 12 residues. As DNA, the CDR3 is TGTGCCAGTAATCTAAACACCGGGGAGCTGTTTTTT. Its protein is CASNLNTGELFF.

This sequence joins TRBV4-3 and TRBJ2-1, with TRBD2 matching 10 bases. This CDR3 is built from 17 residues. Germline V gives CDR1 LGHNA, CDR2 YSLEER. V lost 0 bases and J lost 4; bases outside the gene matches: 6. CDR3 DNA: TGCGCCAGCAGCCAAGATTCGAGCGGGGGGGGGTACAATGAGCAGTTCTTC. As protein: CASSQDSSGGGYNEQFF.

This chain uses TRBV5-1 with TRBJ2-3; tentative D call: TRBD2 (6 bases). Trimming cost V 6 bases and J 4 bases, with 12 bases left between them. Germline CDR1 and CDR2: SGHRS and YFSETQ. This CDR3 contains 13 residues. As DNA, the CDR3 is TGCGCCAGCACCCCGCGCGGGGCAGATACGCAGTATTTT. It codes for CASTPRGADTQYF.

The genes are TRBV19 and TRBJ2-5; 8 bases map to TRBD1. The CDR3 length is 14 residues. Germline-derived CDR1 and CDR2 are LNHDA and SQIVND (reference sequence). Trimming took 4 bases from V and 8 from J; bases not matched to a gene: 9. The CDR3 here is CASSTTGQGVTQYF. CDR3 nucleotides: TGTGCCAGTAGTACAACCGGACAGGGAGTTACCCAGTACTTC.

The gene calls are TRBV6-4 and TRBJ2-7; 7 bases are shared with TRBD2. The CDR3 length is 14 residues. The germline CDR1 and CDR2 sequences are MRHNA and SNTAGT. Trimming took 8 bases from V and 2 from J; bases not matched to a gene: 9. CDR3 nucleotides: TGTGCCAGCCCCAGCTTGCGGGGGACCTACGAGCAGTACTTC. It yields the protein CASPSLRGTYEQYF.

J is TRBJ2-5 and V is TRBV30; D not certain. Germline-derived CDR1 and CDR2 are GTSNPN and SVGIG (reference sequence). CDR3 size: 14 residues. V shed 0 bases and J shed 3 bases, with 11 bases lying between them. In DNA form, the CDR3 reads TGTGCCTGGAGTGTCTTCGGCAGGAAAGAGACCCAGTACTTC. Its translation is CAWSVFGRKETQYF.

CDR3 DNA: TGTGCCAGCGTTAGGATCGGGGGGGGCTATGGCTACACCTTC. Translating gives CASVRIGGGYGYTF. This chain uses TRBV6-1 with TRBJ1-2, with D possibly TRBD1 on 5 matching bases. The CDR3 consists of 14 residues. Trimming took 8 bases from V and 4 from J, leaving 17 bases between them. Per the germline V gene, CDR1 is MNHNS and CDR2 is SASEGT.

The V call is TRBV5-6, the J call TRBJ2-2; D is perhaps TRBD2 (6 bases). V gave up 4 bases and J gave up 6 bases, with 16 bases separating them. CDR3 length: 15 amino acids. Looked up from germline, CDR1 is SGHDT and CDR2 is YYEEEE. The CDR3 here is CASSLIGGLSGELFF. The CDR3 nucleotides are TGTGCCAGCAGCCTAATAGGAGGGTTATCCGGGGAGCTGTTTTTT.

This chain links TRBV30 with TRBJ2-2, with D perhaps matching TRBD2 (5 bases). V lost 0 bases to trimming and J lost 7 bases, with 9 bases between them. The CDR3 spans 13 residues. Germline CDR1 reads GTSNPN; CDR2 reads SVGIG (reference sequence). DNA for the CDR3: TGTGCCTGGAGTGTACGTGGGAGCGGGGAGCTGTTTTTT. Its translation: CAWSVRGSGELFF. The full variable domain, rest sourced from reference TRBV30 and TRBJ2-2, is SQTIHQWPATLVQPVGSPLSLECTVEGTSNPNLYWYRQAAGRGLQLLFYSVGIGQISSEVPQNLSASRPQDRQFILSSKKLLLSDSGFYLCAWSVRGSGELFFGEGSRLTVL.

V is TRBV7-9 and J is TRBJ1-4; D is unclear. CDR3 length equals 14 residues. The V end lost 2 bases, the J end lost 4 bases, and 8 bases lay between the germline ends. Germline-derived CDR1 and CDR2 are SEHNR and FQNEAQ (reference sequence). In DNA form, the CDR3 reads TGTGCCAGCAGCTTATTCAACAGTAATGAAAAACTGTTTTTT. It yields the protein CASSLFNSNEKLFF.

The V and J genes are TRBV28 and TRBJ1-2, with 8 nucleotides matching TRBD1. The CDR3 has 14 amino acids. From germline, CDR1 is MDHEN and CDR2 SYDVKM. V gave up 4 bases and J gave up 8 bases; unmatched junction bases: 9. For the CDR3, the DNA is TGTGCCAGCAGTTCTGGGACAGGCCCTAGGGGCTACACCTTC. It codes for CASSSGTGPRGYTF.

This clone occurred once. The chain links TRBV19 to TRBJ2-5, with TRBD2 identical over 8 bases. This CDR3 is 13 amino acids long. The germline V gene has CDR1 LNHDA and CDR2 SQIVND (reference sequence). Trimming at V came to 6 bases and at J to 2 bases, leaving 2 bases not matched to a gene. CDR3 bases: TGTGCCAGTAGCACGGGGGGGCAAGAGACCCAGTACTTC. It yields the protein CASSTGGQETQYF. The variable domain in full, with the rest retrieved from reference TRBV19 and TRBJ2-5, is DGGITQSPKYLFRKEGQNVTLSCEQNLNHDAMYWYRQDPGQGLRLIYYSQIVNDFQKGDIAEGYSVSREKKESFPLTVTSAQKNPTAFYLCASSTGGQETQYFGPGTRLLVL.

The CDR3 reads CASSLSKGAGTGELFF. CDR3 nucleotides: TGTGCCAGCAGCTTGAGTAAGGGGGCGGGCACCGGGGAGCTGTTTTTT. The genes are TRBV5-4 and TRBJ2-2; 7 nucleotides line up with TRBD1. Germline V gene data show CDR1 as SGHNT and CDR2 as YYREEE (reference sequence). V shed 1 base, J shed 4 bases, and the junction held 7 bases outside the gene matches. The CDR3 runs to 16 residues.

The chain recombines TRBV30 with TRBJ1-1; no clear D gene. CDR3 size: 11 residues. Looked up from germline, CDR1 is GTSNPN and CDR2 is SVGIG (reference sequence). Trimming shortened V by 5 bases and J by 3 bases, and 7 bases separated the two germline ends. Here the CDR3 DNA reads TGTGCCTGGGTGGAGGACACTGAAGCTTTCTTT. Its protein is CAWVEDTEAFF. Full variable domain (outside the CDR3, taken from reference TRBV30 and TRBJ1-1): SQTIHQWPATLVQPVGSPLSLECTVEGTSNPNLYWYRQAAGRGLQLLFYSVGIGQISSEVPQNLSASRPQDRQFILSSKKLLLSDSGFYLCAWVEDTEAFFGQGTRLTVV.

V usage is TRBV19 and J usage is TRBJ1-5; no clear D. The CDR3 has 12 amino acids. Germline values: CDR1 LNHDA, CDR2 SQIVND (reference sequence). Trimming took 5 bases from V and 4 from J, leaving 6 bases between them. The CDR3 spells CASSLQNQPQHF. CDR3 coding DNA: TGTGCCAGTAGTTTGCAGAATCAGCCCCAGCATTTT.

The table lists this clone with a count of one. This chain connects TRBV7-2 to TRBJ2-3; the D gene is possibly TRBD2 (7 bases). Germline-derived CDR1 and CDR2 are SGHTA and FQGNSA. The CDR3 consists of 17 residues. Trimming cost V 5 bases and J 4 bases, with 22 bases left between them. As DNA, the CDR3 is TGTGCCAGCAGCCCGAAAGCGGGTACAGGGAGGGCAGATACGCAGTATTTT. This encodes CASSPKAGTGRADTQYF.

This clone was observed a handful of times. The genes are TRBV2 and TRBJ1-2; D is unresolved. Germline-derived CDR1 and CDR2 are SNHLY and FYNNEI. The CDR3 is made up of 13 amino acids. V shed 3 bases and J shed 4 bases, with 9 bases lying between them. This CDR3 is CASSESGTYGYTF. The DNA for the CDR3 is TGTGCCAGCAGTGAGTCGGGAACCTATGGCTACACCTTC.

This clone has a single count. This chain joins TRBV5-6 and TRBJ1-4; TRBD1 agrees at 9 bases. Losses at the gene ends were 4 bases for V and 4 bases for J; bases not matched to a gene: 5. From germline, CDR1 is SGHDT and CDR2 YYEEEE. This CDR3 is 15 amino acids long. Here the CDR3 reads CASSAQGAGNEKLFF. CDR3 sequence (DNA): TGTGCCAGCAGCGCACAGGGGGCGGGTAATGAAAAACTGTTTTTT. Full variable domain (remainder filled in from reference TRBV5-6 and TRBJ1-4): DAGVTQSPTHLIKTRGQQVTLRCSPKSGHDTVSWYQQALGQGPQFIFQYYEEEERQRGNFPDRFSGHQFPNYSSELNVNALLLGDSALYLCASSAQGAGNEKLFFGSGTQLSVL.

This clone has just a few counts. V usage is TRBV7-9 and J usage is TRBJ1-2; tentatively, D is TRBD1 (5 bases). The ends were cut back, 2 bases at V and 4 bases at J, with 14 bases in the middle. The CDR3 is 15 residues long. Germline lookup yields CDR1 SEHNR and CDR2 FQNEAQ (reference sequence). CDR3 DNA: TGTGCCAGCAGCTTATCCACAGACAGAACCTATGGCTACACCTTC. Translated: CASSLSTDRTYGYTF.

The V call is TRBV6-5, the J call TRBJ1-2; D uncertain. V lost 7 bases, J lost 0 bases, and 12 bases lay in between. CDR3 length: 14 amino acids. CDR1 is MNHEY, CDR2 SVGAGI, per germline. The CDR3 DNA sequence: TGTGCCAGCACCCAGCCCGGGACTAACTATGGCTACACCTTC. Encoded protein: CASTQPGTNYGYTF.

The chain is built from TRBV30 and TRBJ2-1; 8 bases align to TRBD2. The CDR3 extends over 12 amino acids. Germline V gene data show CDR1 as GTSNPN and CDR2 as SVGIG (reference sequence). Unmatched junction bases numbered 13, after V lost 8 bases and J lost 13 bases. Written as DNA, the CDR3 is TGTGCCCGAGGTGGAGCGGGAGTACAACAGTTCTTC. This gives the protein CARGGAGVQQFF.

The chain employs TRBV5-8 and TRBJ1-1; perhaps TRBD1 as D (5 bases). In germline, CDR1 is SGHTS, CDR2 YDEGEE. The length of the CDR3 is 14 residues. The V gene lost 4 bases and the J gene lost 4 bases, with 14 bases spanning the gap. As DNA, the CDR3 is TGTGCCAGCAGCCTCCAGGGTAGGGGCACTGAAGCTTTCTTT. Protein sequence: CASSLQGRGTEAFF.

This rearrangement joins TRBV5-1 to TRBJ2-1; 9 positions match TRBD1. This CDR3 is 14 amino acids long. The germline V gene encodes CDR1 SGHRS and CDR2 YFSETQ. V lost 5 bases and J lost 3; bases outside the gene matches: 3. For the CDR3, the DNA is TGCGCCAGCAGGGGGGGACAGGGCTACAATGAGCAGTTCTTC. Protein product: CASRGGQGYNEQFF.

The chain uses TRBV5-1 and TRBJ2-1, with TRBD1 as a possible D gene (6 bases). Trimming pared 4 bases from V and 3 bases from J, leaving 8 bases between. CDR3 length: 13 residues. Per germline, CDR1 SGHRS and CDR2 YFSETQ. The CDR3 here is CASSLTGYNEQFF. CDR3 DNA: TGCGCCAGCAGCCTGACAGGCTACAATGAGCAGTTCTTC.

This rearrangement joins TRBV6-5 to TRBJ2-7; D is ambiguous. V shed 5 bases and J shed 7 bases, with 18 bases lying between them. Germline V CDR1 and CDR2: MNHEY, SVGAGI. This CDR3 is built from 14 residues. CDR3 nucleotides: TGTGCCAGCAGTGAAAACGGTATCTATGATGAGCAGTACTTC. This encodes CASSENGIYDEQYF.

The table lists this clone with a few counts. The genes are TRBV4-3 and TRBJ2-1; 8 bases match TRBD2. V shed 3 bases and J 5 bases; nucleotides not matched to a gene: 6. The germline V gene encodes CDR1 LGHNA and CDR2 YSLEER. This CDR3 comprises 15 residues. The DNA of the CDR3 is TGCGCCAGCAGCCATTCCCTAGCGGGTGACAATGAGCAGTTCTTC. Its protein is CASSHSLAGDNEQFF.

The chain's CDR3 is CSVGSHQASEQYF. In DNA form, the CDR3 reads TGCAGCGTTGGTTCCCACCAAGCGTCCGAGCAGTACTTC. The chain recombines TRBV29-1 with TRBJ2-7; no reliable D call. Germline V gene lookup returns CDR1 SQVTM and CDR2 ANQGSEA. This CDR3 contains 13 residues. V dropped 4 bases and J dropped 6 bases, with 16 bases sitting between them.

This clone was seen a few times. The chain employs TRBV12-5 and TRBJ2-3; 10 bases map to TRBD2. The V segment lost 6 bases and the J segment 9 bases; nucleotides outside the gene matches: 6. The length of the CDR3 is 13 residues. Germline values: CDR1 LGHNT, CDR2 FRNRAP. CDR3 region: CASGRELAGTQYF. The DNA for the CDR3 is TGTGCTAGTGGACGGGAACTAGCGGGAACGCAGTATTTT. The entire variable domain, with the rest obtained from reference TRBV12-5 and TRBJ2-3, is as follows: DARVTQTPRHKVTEMGQEVTMRCQPILGHNTVFWYRQTMMQGLELLAYFRNRAPLDDSGMPKDRFSAEMPDATLATLKIQPSEPRDSAVYFCASGRELAGTQYFGPGTRLTVL.

V is TRBV15 and J is TRBJ2-5; TRBD2 matches at 9 bases. Trimming at V came to 3 bases and at J to 5 bases, leaving 10 bases not matched to a gene. The V gene's germline CDR1 is LNHNV and CDR2 YYDKDF (reference sequence). The CDR3 totals 16 residues. CDR3 residues: CATSRGQAGGRETQYF. The CDR3 DNA follows: TGTGCCACCAGCAGGGGACAAGCGGGGGGCAGGGAGACCCAGTACTTC.